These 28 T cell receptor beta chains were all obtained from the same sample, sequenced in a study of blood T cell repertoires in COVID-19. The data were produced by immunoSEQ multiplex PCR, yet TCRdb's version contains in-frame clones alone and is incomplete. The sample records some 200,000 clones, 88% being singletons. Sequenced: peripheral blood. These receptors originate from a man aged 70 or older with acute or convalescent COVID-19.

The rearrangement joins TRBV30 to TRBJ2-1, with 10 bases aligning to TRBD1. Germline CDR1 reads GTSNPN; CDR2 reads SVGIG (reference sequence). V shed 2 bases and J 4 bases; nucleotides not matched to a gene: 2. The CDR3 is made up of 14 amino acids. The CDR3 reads CAWSQDRGYNEQFF. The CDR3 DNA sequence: TGTGCCTGGAGTCAGGACAGGGGGTACAATGAGCAGTTCTTC.

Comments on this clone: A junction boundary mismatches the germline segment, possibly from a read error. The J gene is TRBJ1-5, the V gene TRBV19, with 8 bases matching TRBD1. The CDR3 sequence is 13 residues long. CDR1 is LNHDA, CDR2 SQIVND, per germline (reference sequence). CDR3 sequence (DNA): TGTGCCAGTAGTATAAGGGACAGGAATATCCTACTATTT. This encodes CASSIRDRNILLF. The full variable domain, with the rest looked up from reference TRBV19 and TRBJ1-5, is DGGITQSPKYLFRKEGQNVTLSCEQNLNHDAMYWYRQDPGQGLRLIYYSQIVNDFQKGDIAEGYSVSREKKESFPLTVTSAQKNPTAFYLCASSIRDRNILLFGDGTRLSIL.

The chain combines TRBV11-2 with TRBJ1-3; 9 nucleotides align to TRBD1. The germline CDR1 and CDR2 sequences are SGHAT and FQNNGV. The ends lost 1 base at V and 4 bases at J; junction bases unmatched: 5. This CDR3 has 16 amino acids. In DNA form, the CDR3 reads TGTGCCAGCAGCTTAGCTGGACAGGGGACAGGAAACACCATATATTTT. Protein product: CASSLAGQGTGNTIYF. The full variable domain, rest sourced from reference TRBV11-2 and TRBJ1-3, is EAGVAQSPRYKIIEKRQSVAFWCNPISGHATLYWYQQILGQGPKLLIQFQNNGVVDDSQLPKDRFSAERLKGVDSTLKIQPAKLEDSAVYLCASSLAGQGTGNTIYFGEGSWLTVV.

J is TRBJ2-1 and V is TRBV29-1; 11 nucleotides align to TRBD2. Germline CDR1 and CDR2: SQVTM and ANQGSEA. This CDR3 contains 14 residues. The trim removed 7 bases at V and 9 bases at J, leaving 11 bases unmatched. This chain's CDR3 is CSGWLAGGSGEQFF. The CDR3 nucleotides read TGCAGCGGCTGGCTAGCGGGAGGTAGCGGTGAGCAGTTCTTC.

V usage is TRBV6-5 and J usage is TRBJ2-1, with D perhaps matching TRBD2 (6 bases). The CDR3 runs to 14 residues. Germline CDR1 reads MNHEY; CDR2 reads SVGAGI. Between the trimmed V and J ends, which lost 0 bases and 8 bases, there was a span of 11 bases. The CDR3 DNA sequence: TGTGCCAGCAGTTACTCGATCGGGAGCTATGAGCAGTTCTTC. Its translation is CASSYSIGSYEQFF.

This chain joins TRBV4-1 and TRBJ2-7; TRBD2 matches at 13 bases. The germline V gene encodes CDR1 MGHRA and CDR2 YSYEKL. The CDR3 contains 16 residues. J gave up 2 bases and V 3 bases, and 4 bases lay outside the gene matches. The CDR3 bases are TGCGCCAGCAGCCACTCGACTAGCGGGGGGACCTACGAGCAGTACTTC. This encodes CASSHSTSGGTYEQYF.

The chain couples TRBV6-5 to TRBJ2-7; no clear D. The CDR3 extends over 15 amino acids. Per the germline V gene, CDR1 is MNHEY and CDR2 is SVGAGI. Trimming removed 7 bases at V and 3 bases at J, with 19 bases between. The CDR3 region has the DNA TGTGCCAGCAAGCCGGAGTCTGGGTTTGACTACGAGCAGTACTTC. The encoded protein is CASKPESGFDYEQYF.

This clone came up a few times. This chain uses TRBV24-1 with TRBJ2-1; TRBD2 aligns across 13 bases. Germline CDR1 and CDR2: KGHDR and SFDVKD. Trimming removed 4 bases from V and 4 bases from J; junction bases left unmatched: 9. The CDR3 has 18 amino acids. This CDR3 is CATSDSTSGRAGYNEQFF. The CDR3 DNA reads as TGTGCCACCAGTGACTCAACTAGCGGGAGGGCCGGATACAATGAGCAGTTCTTC.

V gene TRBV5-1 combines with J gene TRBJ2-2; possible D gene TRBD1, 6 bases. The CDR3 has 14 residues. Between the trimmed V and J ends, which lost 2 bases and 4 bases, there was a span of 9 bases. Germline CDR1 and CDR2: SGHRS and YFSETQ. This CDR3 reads CASSLRQATGELFF. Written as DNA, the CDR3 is TGCGCCAGCAGCTTACGACAGGCCACCGGGGAGCTGTTTTTT.

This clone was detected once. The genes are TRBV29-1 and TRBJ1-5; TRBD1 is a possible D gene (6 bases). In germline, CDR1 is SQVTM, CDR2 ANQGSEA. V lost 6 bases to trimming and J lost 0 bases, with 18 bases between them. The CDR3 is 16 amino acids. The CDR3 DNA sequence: TGCAGCGTCCGAGAGCCCGGGACACATAGCAATCAGCCCCAGCATTTT. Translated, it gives CSVREPGTHSNQPQHF.

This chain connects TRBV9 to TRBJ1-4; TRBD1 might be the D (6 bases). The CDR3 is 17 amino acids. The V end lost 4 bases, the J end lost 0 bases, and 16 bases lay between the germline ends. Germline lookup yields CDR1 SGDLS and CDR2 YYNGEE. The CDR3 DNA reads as TGTGCCAGCAGCCGCGGACGCCCAGGGGCAACTAATGAAAAACTGTTTTTT. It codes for CASSRGRPGATNEKLFF.

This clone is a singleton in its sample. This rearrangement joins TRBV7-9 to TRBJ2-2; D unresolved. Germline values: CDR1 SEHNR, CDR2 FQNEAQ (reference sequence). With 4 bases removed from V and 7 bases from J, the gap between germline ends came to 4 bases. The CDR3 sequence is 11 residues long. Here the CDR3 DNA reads TGTGCCAGCAGCTCGTACGGGGAGCTGTTTTTT. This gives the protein CASSSYGELFF. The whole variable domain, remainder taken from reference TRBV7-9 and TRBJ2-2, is DTGVSQNPRHKITKRGQNVTFRCDPISEHNRLYWYRQTLGQGPEFLTYFQNEAQLEKSRLLSDRFSAERPKGSFSTLEIQRTEQGDSAMYLCASSSYGELFFGEGSRLTVL.

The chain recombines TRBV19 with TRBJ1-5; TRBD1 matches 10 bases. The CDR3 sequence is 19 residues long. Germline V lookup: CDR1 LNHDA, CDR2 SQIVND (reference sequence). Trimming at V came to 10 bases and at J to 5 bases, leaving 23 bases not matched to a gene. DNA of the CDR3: TGTGCCACCTCCGGCGGGTTGTTATCGGACAGGGGGAGGGATCAGCCCCAGCATTTT. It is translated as CATSGGLLSDRGRDQPQHF.

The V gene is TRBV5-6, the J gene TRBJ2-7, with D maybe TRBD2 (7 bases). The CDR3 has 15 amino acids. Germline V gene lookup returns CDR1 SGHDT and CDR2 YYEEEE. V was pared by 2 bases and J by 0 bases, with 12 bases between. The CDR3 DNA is TGTGCCAGCAGCTTCTTAGGGGGGGGCTCCTACGAGCAGTACTTC. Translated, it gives CASSFLGGGSYEQYF.

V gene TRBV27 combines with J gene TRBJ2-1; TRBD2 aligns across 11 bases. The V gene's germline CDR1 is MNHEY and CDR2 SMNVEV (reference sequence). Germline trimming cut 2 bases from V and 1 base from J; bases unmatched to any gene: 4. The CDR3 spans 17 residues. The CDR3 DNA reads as TGTGCCAGCAGTTTAAGGCGGACTAGCGGGTCCTACAATGAGCAGTTCTTC. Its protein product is CASSLRRTSGSYNEQFF.

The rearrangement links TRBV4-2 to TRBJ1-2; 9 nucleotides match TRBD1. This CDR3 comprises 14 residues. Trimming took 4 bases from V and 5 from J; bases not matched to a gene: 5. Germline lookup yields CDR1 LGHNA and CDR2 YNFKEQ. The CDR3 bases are TGTGCCAGCAGCCTGGAGACAGGGGGTTATGGCTACACCTTC. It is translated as CASSLETGGYGYTF.

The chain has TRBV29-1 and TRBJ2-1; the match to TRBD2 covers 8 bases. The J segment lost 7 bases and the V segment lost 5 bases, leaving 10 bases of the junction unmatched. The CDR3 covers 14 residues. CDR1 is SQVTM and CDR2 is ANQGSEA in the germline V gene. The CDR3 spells CSVFEYREGNEQFF. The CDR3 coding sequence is TGCAGCGTTTTCGAGTATCGGGAGGGTAATGAGCAGTTCTTC.

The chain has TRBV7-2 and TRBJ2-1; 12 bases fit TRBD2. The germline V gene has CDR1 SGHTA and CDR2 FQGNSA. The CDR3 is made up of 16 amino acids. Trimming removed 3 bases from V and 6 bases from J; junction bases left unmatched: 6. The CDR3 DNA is TGTGCCAGCAGCTTCCGACTAGCGGGAGTGGGCAATGAGCAGTTCTTC. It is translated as CASSFRLAGVGNEQFF. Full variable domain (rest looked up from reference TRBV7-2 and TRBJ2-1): GAGVSQSPSNKVTEKGKDVELRCDPISGHTALYWYRQSLGQGLEFLIYFQGNSAPDKSGLPSDRFSAERTGGSVSTLTIQRTQQEDSAVYLCASSFRLAGVGNEQFFGPGTRLTVL.

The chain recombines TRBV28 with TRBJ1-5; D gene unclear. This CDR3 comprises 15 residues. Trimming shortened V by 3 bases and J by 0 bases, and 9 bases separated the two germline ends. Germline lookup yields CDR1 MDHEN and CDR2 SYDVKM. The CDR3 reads CASSFAQNSNQPQHF. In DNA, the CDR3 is TGTGCCAGCAGTTTTGCACAAAATAGCAATCAGCCCCAGCATTTT.

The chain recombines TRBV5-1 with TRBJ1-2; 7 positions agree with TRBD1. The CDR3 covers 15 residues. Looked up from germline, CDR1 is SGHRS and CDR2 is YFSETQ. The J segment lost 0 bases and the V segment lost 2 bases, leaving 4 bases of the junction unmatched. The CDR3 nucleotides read TGCGCCAGCAGCTTCGGACAGGTCACTAACTATGGCTACACCTTC. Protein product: CASSFGQVTNYGYTF.

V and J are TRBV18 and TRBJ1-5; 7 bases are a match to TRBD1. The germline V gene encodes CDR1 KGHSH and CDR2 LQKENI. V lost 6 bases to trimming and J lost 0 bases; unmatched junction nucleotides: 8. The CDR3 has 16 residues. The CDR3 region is CASSPRDRYSNQPQHF. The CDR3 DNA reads TGTGCCAGCTCTCCCCGGGACAGATATAGCAATCAGCCCCAGCATTTT.

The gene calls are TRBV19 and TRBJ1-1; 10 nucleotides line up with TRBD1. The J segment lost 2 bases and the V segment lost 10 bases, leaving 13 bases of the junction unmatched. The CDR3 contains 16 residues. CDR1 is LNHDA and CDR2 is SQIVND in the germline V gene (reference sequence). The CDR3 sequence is CATRAGTGVLNTEAFF. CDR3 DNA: TGTGCCACCAGAGCCGGGACAGGGGTTTTAAACACTGAAGCTTTCTTT. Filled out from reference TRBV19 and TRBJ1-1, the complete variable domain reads DGGITQSPKYLFRKEGQNVTLSCEQNLNHDAMYWYRQDPGQGLRLIYYSQIVNDFQKGDIAEGYSVSREKKESFPLTVTSAQKNPTAFYLCATRAGTGVLNTEAFFGQGTRLTVV.

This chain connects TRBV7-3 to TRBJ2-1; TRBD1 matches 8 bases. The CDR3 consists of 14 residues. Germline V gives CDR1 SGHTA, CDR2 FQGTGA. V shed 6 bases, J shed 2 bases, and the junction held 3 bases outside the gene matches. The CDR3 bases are TGTGCCAGCAGTCGGACAGGGACCTACAATGAGCAGTTCTTC. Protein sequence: CASSRTGTYNEQFF.

CDR3 region: CASSQVRGGNTEAFF. CDR3 coding DNA: TGTGCCAGCAGCCAAGTTAGAGGGGGGAACACTGAAGCTTTCTTT. The chain links TRBV14 to TRBJ1-1; possibly TRBD1 for D (6 bases). Germline V gene sequence: CDR1 SGHDN, CDR2 FVKESK. This CDR3 has 15 amino acids. V dropped 1 base and J dropped 1 base, with 10 bases sitting between them.

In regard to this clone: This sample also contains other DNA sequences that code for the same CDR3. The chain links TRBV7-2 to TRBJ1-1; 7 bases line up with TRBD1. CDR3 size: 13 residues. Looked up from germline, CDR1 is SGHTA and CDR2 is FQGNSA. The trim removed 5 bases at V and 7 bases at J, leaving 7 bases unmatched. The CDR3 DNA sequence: TGTGCCAGCAGCACAGACAGGGTGGGTGAAGCTTTCTTT. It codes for CASSTDRVGEAFF.

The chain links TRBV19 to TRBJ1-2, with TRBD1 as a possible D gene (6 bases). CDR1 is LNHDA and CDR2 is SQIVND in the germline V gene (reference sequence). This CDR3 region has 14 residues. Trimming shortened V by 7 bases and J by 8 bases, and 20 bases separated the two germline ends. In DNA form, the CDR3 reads TGTGCCAGTACCCCGGACAGCGTTACGAGGGGCTACACCTTC. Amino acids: CASTPDSVTRGYTF.

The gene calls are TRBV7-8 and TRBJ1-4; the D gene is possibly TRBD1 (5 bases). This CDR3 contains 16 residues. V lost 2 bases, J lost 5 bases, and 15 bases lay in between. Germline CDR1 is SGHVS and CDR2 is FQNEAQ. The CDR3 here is CASSLNSPGQNEKLFF. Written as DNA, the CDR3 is TGTGCCAGCAGCTTAAACTCTCCAGGGCAAAATGAAAAACTGTTTTTT.

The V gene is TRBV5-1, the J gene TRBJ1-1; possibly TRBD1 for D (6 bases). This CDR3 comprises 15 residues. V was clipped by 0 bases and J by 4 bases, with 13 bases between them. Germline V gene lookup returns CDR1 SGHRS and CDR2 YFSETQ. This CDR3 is CASSLDLRGPTEAFF. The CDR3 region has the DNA TGCGCCAGCAGCTTGGATCTCAGGGGTCCCACTGAAGCTTTCTTT.